This TCR beta chain was identified in a study of shared clonotypes between healthy human individuals. The CDR3 is 17 residues long. Germline CDR1 reads SEHNR; CDR2 reads FQNEAQ (reference sequence). The V and J ends lost 4 bases and 0 bases, in that order; junction bases with no gene match: 7. Naive CD4+ cells were CD45RA-selected; the remaining cells were memory. Deep-level settings were used for running the assay. Sequenced by immunoSEQ multiplex PCR; TCRdb stores in-frame clones only, minus some. The sample has over a million clones, over 95% seen once. The material sequenced was naive CD4+ T cells sorted from blood. Stated subset: CD45RA+ positively selected. The chain recombines TRBV7-9 with TRBJ1-4, with 8 bases aligning to TRBD1. The origin of this receptor is a man aged 25-45 years in good health. The CDR3 loop reads CASSSPAGQATNEKLFF. CDR3 sequence (DNA): TGTGCCAGCAGCTCCCCCGCGGGACAGGCAACTAATGAAAAACTGTTTTTT.